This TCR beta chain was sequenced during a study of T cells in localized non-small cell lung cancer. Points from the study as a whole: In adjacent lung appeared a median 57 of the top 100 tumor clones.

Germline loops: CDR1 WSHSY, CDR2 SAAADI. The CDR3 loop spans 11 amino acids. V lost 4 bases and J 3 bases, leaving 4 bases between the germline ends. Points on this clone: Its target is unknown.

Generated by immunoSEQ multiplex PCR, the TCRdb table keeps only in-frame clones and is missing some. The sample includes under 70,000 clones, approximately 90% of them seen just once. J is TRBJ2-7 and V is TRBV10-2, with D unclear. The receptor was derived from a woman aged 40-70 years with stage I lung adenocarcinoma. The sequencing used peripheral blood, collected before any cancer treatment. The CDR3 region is CASSGDYEQYF. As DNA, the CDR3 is TGCGCCAGCAGTGGGGACTACGAGCAGTACTTC.